Listed here are 32 T cell receptor beta chains from one sample, sequenced in a study of Ad26.COV2.S vaccination and SARS-CoV-2 variants. As to treatment: around 19 received Ad26.COV2.S at low or high dose, single or two shots; 5 received placebo; per-sample allocation not given. The study sampled participants on day 63 after the first vaccine or placebo injection. Some clones are missing from TCRdb's copy, which holds only in-frame ones; the method was immunoSEQ multiplex PCR. Among about 320,000 clones, about 86% were seen once, and the ten largest hold 1.5% to 2.5%. Sample: peripheral blood, taken in a trial of Ad26.COV2.S vaccine versus placebo. The receptors stem from a person aged 18-60 years who received the Ad26.COV2.S COVID-19 vaccine or a placebo.

The chain is built from TRBV16 and TRBJ1-2, with D maybe TRBD1 (6 bases). The CDR3 has 16 amino acids. Trimming removed 1 base from V and 4 bases from J, with 16 bases in between. Germline CDR1 and CDR2: KGHSY and FQNENV. CDR3 DNA sequence: TGTGCCAGCAGCCAATTCACAGGGCGCCGGATCTATGGCTACACCTTC. This encodes CASSQFTGRRIYGYTF.

V gene TRBV6-5 combines with J gene TRBJ1-3, with D unresolved. V was cut by 5 bases and J by 4 bases, with 9 bases left in between. The germline CDR1 and CDR2 sequences are MNHEY and SVGAGI. The CDR3 has 13 amino acids. In nucleotides, the CDR3 is TGTGCCAGCAGTCGAATGGAAGGAAACACCATATATTTT. Protein product: CASSRMEGNTIYF.

The chain joins TRBV12-5 to TRBJ1-2, with unresolved D. Germline lookup yields CDR1 LGHNT and CDR2 FRNRAP. The CDR3 has 18 residues. The germline V and J ends were trimmed by 3 bases and 2 bases, with 22 bases remaining between them. CDR3 DNA sequence: TGTGCTAGTGGTTTTAGTAGGTTGGCTAGCGGCCTGAACTATGGCTACACCTTC. As protein: CASGFSRLASGLNYGYTF. The full variable domain, rest sourced from reference TRBV12-5 and TRBJ1-2, is DARVTQTPRHKVTEMGQEVTMRCQPILGHNTVFWYRQTMMQGLELLAYFRNRAPLDDSGMPKDRFSAEMPDATLATLKIQPSEPRDSAVYFCASGFSRLASGLNYGYTFGSGTRLTVV.

This chain joins TRBV19 and TRBJ2-3; possible D gene TRBD2, 7 bases. Germline CDR1 is LNHDA and CDR2 is SQIVND (reference sequence). The CDR3 sequence is 15 residues long. V was trimmed by 5 bases and J by 0 bases, leaving 12 bases between them. This chain's CDR3 is CASSSGGLSTDTQYF. As DNA, the CDR3 is TGTGCCAGTAGTTCGGGGGGCCTCAGCACAGATACGCAGTATTTT.

The chain carries TRBV6-5 and TRBJ1-2; perhaps TRBD1 as D (6 bases). Per germline, CDR1 MNHEY and CDR2 SVGAGI. Trimming removed 2 bases from V and 4 bases from J, with 14 bases in between. CDR3 length: 15 amino acids. The CDR3 loop is CASSYEEGGAYGYTF. Written as DNA, the CDR3 is TGTGCCAGCAGTTACGAAGAGGGGGGGGCCTATGGCTACACCTTC.

The rearrangement links TRBV27 to TRBJ1-4; weak D call: TRBD1 (6 bases). V gave up 2 bases and J gave up 8 bases, with 15 bases separating them. The CDR3 is made up of 15 amino acids. Germline V gene sequence: CDR1 MNHEY, CDR2 SMNVEV (reference sequence). CDR3 amino acids: CASSLRGGRGEKLFF. The CDR3 DNA reads as TGTGCCAGCAGTTTACGGGGGGGGCGCGGAGAAAAACTGTTTTTT.

This chain connects TRBV12-5 to TRBJ2-6; 7 bases fit TRBD1. The length of the CDR3 is 16 residues. V was clipped by 6 bases and J by 2 bases; unmatched bases: 7. CDR1 is LGHNT, CDR2 FRNRAP, per germline. In nucleotides, the CDR3 is TGTGCTAGTGGGGTGACAGGGCTTACTGGGGCCAACGTCCTGACTTTC. Residues: CASGVTGLTGANVLTF.

This clone has more than one count but fewer than ten. The chain is built from TRBV11-2 and TRBJ1-1; weak D call: TRBD1 (6 bases). Germline V CDR1 and CDR2: SGHAT, FQNNGV. The CDR3 length is 15 residues. V lost 1 base, J lost 7 bases, and 16 bases lay in between. The CDR3 sequence: CASSLVSGARGEAFF. CDR3 bases: TGTGCCAGCAGCTTAGTATCGGGGGCGCGGGGTGAAGCTTTCTTT.

The rearrangement joins TRBV5-6 to TRBJ1-5, with D maybe TRBD1 (6 bases). The CDR3 extends over 15 amino acids. CDR1 is SGHDT, CDR2 YYEEEE, per germline. Trimming took off 5 bases at V and 6 bases at J, with 18 bases between the two ends. Here the CDR3 DNA reads TGTGCCAGCAGTTCCAGGAGGGGGGCAGGTCAGCCCCAGCATTTT. Translated, it gives CASSSRRGAGQPQHF.

The V and J genes are TRBV10-3 and TRBJ2-1; TRBD2 aligns across 8 bases. Per the germline V gene, CDR1 is ENHRY and CDR2 is SYGVKD. The ends lost 8 bases at V and 0 bases at J; junction bases unmatched: 12. The CDR3 length is 17 residues. CDR3 sequence: CAISNQRAGASYNEQFF. The CDR3 coding sequence is TGTGCCATCTCTAACCAACGAGCGGGGGCCTCCTACAATGAGCAGTTCTTC.

Written as DNA, the CDR3 is TGTGCCAGCAGTGTCGACAGGGGACTTAACTATGGCTACACCTTC. Protein: CASSVDRGLNYGYTF. The chain is built from TRBV2 and TRBJ1-2; 8 bases align to TRBD1. The CDR3 runs to 15 residues. Germline-derived CDR1 and CDR2 are SNHLY and FYNNEI. V was clipped by 4 bases and J by 1 base; unmatched bases: 5.

The chain has TRBV9 and TRBJ2-1, with no clear D. The germline V gene has CDR1 SGDLS and CDR2 YYNGEE. The V end was cut by 4 bases, the J end by 1 base, with 15 bases between. This CDR3 is 16 amino acids long. The CDR3 DNA is TGTGCCAGCAGCCCCCGGGTGGGCCCGTCCTACAATGAGCAGTTCTTC. Its protein is CASSPRVGPSYNEQFF.

This chain connects TRBV25-1 to TRBJ2-5; TRBD2 agrees at 7 bases. The CDR3 covers 12 residues. The V and J ends lost 8 bases and 5 bases, in that order; junction bases with no gene match: 5. The germline V gene encodes CDR1 MGHDK and CDR2 SYGVNS. In nucleotides, the CDR3 is TGTGCCAGCGCGACTAGCTTGGAGACCCAGTACTTC. Its protein product is CASATSLETQYF.

This clone turned up a few times. The CDR3 sequence: CASATLGYEQYF. In nucleotides, the CDR3 is TGTGCCAGCGCGACCCTAGGGTACGAGCAGTACTTC. The chain has TRBV18 and TRBJ2-7; the D is unclear. Germline V CDR1 and CDR2: KGHSH, LQKENI. The CDR3 length is 12 residues. V was trimmed by 8 bases and J by 4 bases, leaving 12 bases between them.

The genes are TRBV6-1 and TRBJ1-5, with D possibly matching TRBD1 (5 bases). Trimming shortened V by 0 bases and J by 5 bases, and 14 bases separated the two germline ends. In germline, CDR1 is MNHNS, CDR2 SASEGT. There are 16 residues in the CDR3. CDR3 sequence (DNA): TGTGCCAGCAGTGAAGCGCTTCGGCAGGGCGATCAGCCCCAGCATTTT. It translates to CASSEALRQGDQPQHF.

V and J are TRBV7-3 and TRBJ2-2, with unresolved D. The CDR3 totals 14 residues. V was cut by 5 bases and J by 5 bases, with 12 bases left in between. CDR1 is SGHTA and CDR2 is FQGTGA in the germline V gene. CDR3 DNA sequence: TGTGCCAGCAGCCGATTGACGGGTACCGGGGAGCTGTTTTTT. Translation: CASSRLTGTGELFF.

The chain carries TRBV23-1 and TRBJ1-5; D gene unclear. TRBV23-1 is known as an ORF, though its function is uncertain. The CDR3 consists of 13 residues. V was trimmed by 8 bases and J by 3 bases, leaving 11 bases between them. The CDR3 here is CASPPCDNQPQHF. The CDR3 nucleotides are TGCGCCAGCCCCCCGTGCGACAATCAGCCCCAGCATTTT.

The chain carries TRBV7-2 and TRBJ1-2, with D possibly matching TRBD1 (6 bases). There are 12 residues in the CDR3. V dropped 3 bases and J dropped 5 bases, with 7 bases sitting between them. Looked up from germline, CDR1 is SGHTA and CDR2 is FQGNSA. The CDR3 DNA sequence: TGTGCCAGCAGCTTTCAGGGGTATGGCTACACCTTC. Translated, it gives CASSFQGYGYTF.

The rearrangement joins TRBV4-2 to TRBJ1-5; the match to TRBD1 covers 7 bases. The V and J ends lost 0 bases and 7 bases, in that order; junction bases with no gene match: 6. Germline values: CDR1 LGHNA, CDR2 YNFKEQ. This CDR3 is 15 amino acids long. Written as DNA, the CDR3 is TGTGCCAGCAGCCAAGACCCAGACAGGGCCCAGCCCCAGCATTTT. It translates to CASSQDPDRAQPQHF.

The V gene is TRBV7-8, the J gene TRBJ1-3; 9 bases fit TRBD1. This CDR3 comprises 17 residues. Losses at the gene ends were 5 bases for V and 3 bases for J; bases not matched to a gene: 11. CDR1 SGHVS and CDR2 FQNEAQ come from the germline V gene. In DNA, the CDR3 is TGTGCCAGCAGCCCCCTCCTACAGGGGGCAGGTGGAAACACCATATATTTT. This sequence encodes CASSPLLQGAGGNTIYF.

This clone was recorded a few times. The J gene is TRBJ2-1, the V gene TRBV3-1 (or the pseudogene TRBV3-2); possibly TRBD1 for D (8 bases). This CDR3 region has 17 residues. Between the trimmed V and J ends, which lost 2 bases and 3 bases, there was a span of 17 bases. In germline, CDR1 is LGHDT, CDR2 YNNKEL (reference sequence). This CDR3 reads CASSQPGGRGLYNEQFF. The CDR3 nucleotides read TGTGCCAGCAGCCAACCGGGGGGCAGGGGGCTCTACAATGAGCAGTTCTTC.

The gene calls are TRBV18 and TRBJ1-5, with D perhaps matching TRBD1 (5 bases). The ends were cut back, 3 bases at V and 7 bases at J, with 16 bases in the middle. Germline CDR1 and CDR2: KGHSH and LQKENI. The length of the CDR3 is 15 residues. CDR3 loop: CASSPPGGGGQPQHF. The DNA for the CDR3 is TGTGCCAGCTCACCTCCTGGCGGTGGGGGACAGCCCCAGCATTTT.

This chain links TRBV28 with TRBJ1-4, with 10 bases fitting TRBD1. The CDR3 covers 16 residues. V was pared by 3 bases and J by 7 bases, with 8 bases of the junction left unmatched. The germline gives CDR1 MDHEN, CDR2 SYDVKM. CDR3 loop: CASSFMTGGVGEKLFF. The DNA for the CDR3 is TGTGCCAGCAGTTTTATGACAGGGGGCGTAGGTGAAAAACTGTTTTTT. Drawing the rest from reference TRBV28 and TRBJ1-4, the complete variable domain is DVKVTQSSRYLVKRTGEKVFLECVQDMDHENMFWYRQDPGLGLRLIYFSYDVKMKEKGDIPEGYSVSREKKERFSLILESASTNQTSMYLCASSFMTGGVGEKLFFGSGTQLSVL.

The genes are TRBV28 and TRBJ1-1, with D uncertain. The germline V gene has CDR1 MDHEN and CDR2 SYDVKM. Between the trimmed V and J ends, which lost 7 bases and 5 bases, there was a span of 14 bases. The CDR3 loop spans 13 amino acids. In DNA, the CDR3 is TGTGCCAGCACGGGCAGAACTAGAACTGAAGCTTTCTTT. The encoded protein is CASTGRTRTEAFF.

There are a few counts of this clone. This chain connects TRBV7-8 to TRBJ2-7; D ambiguous. V lost 5 bases and J lost 10, with 21 bases in between. The CDR3 contains 14 residues. Germline CDR1 SGHVS, CDR2 FQNEAQ. CDR3 nucleotide sequence: TGTGCCAGCAGCCCGGACGGCGCAGGCCGACCCCAGTACTTC. Protein sequence: CASSPDGAGRPQYF.

CDR3 coding DNA: TGCGCCAGCAGCCAAGATCGTGGAGCCCGGGGAGAGACCCAGTACTTC. Translated, it gives CASSQDRGARGETQYF. The rearrangement links TRBV4-3 to TRBJ2-5; TRBD2 might be the D (5 bases). This CDR3 region has 16 residues. Germline CDR1 is LGHNA and CDR2 is YSLEER. Trimming pared 0 bases from V and 4 bases from J, leaving 15 bases between.

CDR3 protein: CASSATGTGIDNEKLFF. The CDR3 region has the DNA TGTGCCAGCAGCGCCACCGGGACAGGGATCGATAATGAAAAACTGTTTTTT. The chain couples TRBV27 to TRBJ1-4, with 9 bases aligning to TRBD1. Germline CDR1 and CDR2: MNHEY and SMNVEV (reference sequence). There are 17 residues in the CDR3. V shed 6 bases and J 4 bases; nucleotides not matched to a gene: 12.

This clone was seen only once. V usage is TRBV5-6 and J usage is TRBJ2-2; the match to TRBD1 covers 7 bases. Unmatched junction bases numbered 2, after V lost 1 base and J lost 2 bases. This CDR3 is 15 amino acids long. Germline V CDR1 and CDR2: SGHDT, YYEEEE. The CDR3 DNA reads TGTGCCAGCAGCTTGCGAGGGGGCAACACCGGGGAGCTGTTTTTT. Translation gives CASSLRGGNTGELFF.

The chain joins TRBV7-6 to TRBJ1-1; no clear D gene. The CDR3 consists of 13 residues. Germline lookup yields CDR1 SGHVS and CDR2 FNYEAQ. V gave up 4 bases and J gave up 4 bases, with 10 bases separating them. CDR3 residues: CASSSLGSTEAFF. The CDR3 nucleotides are TGTGCCAGCAGCTCCTTAGGGAGCACTGAAGCTTTCTTT. The variable domain in full, with the rest retrieved from reference TRBV7-6 and TRBJ1-1, is GAGVSQSPRYKVTKRGQDVALRCDPISGHVSLYWYRQALGQGPEFLTYFNYEAQQDKSGLPNDRFSAERPEGSISTLTIQRTEQRDSAMYRCASSSLGSTEAFFGQGTRLTVV.

The DNA of the CDR3 is TGTGCCAGCAGCCGGGACCGCAGGGGGAATAACTATTCACCCCTCCACTTT. Amino acids: CASSRDRRGNNYSPLHF. The V gene is TRBV5-4, the J gene TRBJ1-6, with TRBD1 matching over 7 bases. Unmatched junction bases numbered 15, after V lost 4 bases and J lost 8 bases. The CDR3 has 17 residues. Germline V gives CDR1 SGHNT, CDR2 YYREEE (reference sequence).

This rearrangement joins TRBV30 to TRBJ1-3, with 7 bases lining up with TRBD1. Germline V gene data show CDR1 as GTSNPN and CDR2 as SVGIG (reference sequence). The CDR3 length is 14 residues. Unmatched junction bases numbered 14, after V lost 4 bases and J lost 11 bases. The CDR3 sequence is CAWNNRGSDSSIYF. For the CDR3, the DNA is TGTGCCTGGAATAACAGGGGTTCTGATTCTTCCATATATTTT. The full variable domain, its missing parts supplied by reference TRBV30 and TRBJ1-3, is SQTIHQWPATLVQPVGSPLSLECTVEGTSNPNLYWYRQAAGRGLQLLFYSVGIGQISSEVPQNLSASRPQDRQFILSSKKLLLSDSGFYLCAWNNRGSDSSIYFGEGSWLTVV.

The V and J genes are TRBV27 and TRBJ2-1; TRBD2 matches 7 bases. The CDR3 contains 20 residues. From germline, CDR1 is MNHEY and CDR2 SMNVEV (reference sequence). Trimming took 0 bases from V and 0 from J; bases not matched to a gene: 14. CDR3 residues: CASSLSAWTSGKSSYNEQFF. The CDR3 DNA reads as TGTGCCAGCAGTTTATCAGCCTGGACTAGTGGGAAGAGCTCCTACAATGAGCAGTTCTTC.